One and the same sample provided the 7 T cell receptor beta chains below, sequenced in a study of cytomegalovirus exposure and HLA in healthy donors listed by TCRdb under 2017. Libraries were prepared through the immunoSEQ multiplex PCR assay. Here the immuneACCESS table is served through TCRdb, limited to in-frame sequences with V and J called. Missing clones are a known gap in these copies; in checked studies unresolved V genes cover under half, and the rest lacks a known reason. In all, the sample holds some 120,000 clones, and around 90% of those were seen once. The ten largest make up approximately 2% of the sample. Sequencing was carried out using PBMCs. All receptors come from a young woman in good health and CMV-seronegative.

The chain recombines TRBV9 with TRBJ2-3, with 10 bases lining up with TRBD2. Per germline, CDR1 SGDLS and CDR2 YYNGEE. The CDR3 runs to 16 residues. With 4 bases clipped from V and 2 bases from J, the junction kept 7 bases outside the gene matches. The DNA of the CDR3 is TGTGCCAGCAGCCAAGCGGGAGGGGTCTTCACAGATACGCAGTATTTT. Its protein is CASSQAGGVFTDTQYF.

The rearrangement uses TRBV7-8 and TRBJ2-3; a weak D match, TRBD1 (5 bases). CDR1 and CDR2 from the germline V gene are SGHVS and FQNEAQ. Trimming shortened V by 2 bases and J by 0 bases, and 9 bases separated the two germline ends. The CDR3 covers 15 residues. The CDR3 DNA reads as TGTGCCAGCAGCTTATCAGGGCTGAGCACAGATACGCAGTATTTT. It yields the protein CASSLSGLSTDTQYF.

The rearrangement uses TRBV6-6 and TRBJ2-7, with 8 positions matching TRBD1. The germline CDR1 and CDR2 sequences are MNHNY and SVGAGI (reference sequence). This CDR3 contains 15 residues. After removal of 5 bases from V and 0 bases from J, the junction contained 6 bases not matched to a gene. The DNA for the CDR3 is TGTGCCAGCAGTCGTGGACAGGGCCGCTCCTACGAGCAGTACTTC. Translation gives CASSRGQGRSYEQYF.

CDR3 region: CASSYPVTRDIQYF. CDR3 nucleotides: TGTGCCAGCAGCTACCCTGTGACGAGGGATATTCAGTACTTC. The V gene is TRBV6-1, the J gene TRBJ2-4, with a tentative D call TRBD2 (5 bases). Trimming shortened V by 6 bases and J by 10 bases, and 19 bases separated the two germline ends. The CDR3 has 14 amino acids. From germline, CDR1 is MNHNS and CDR2 SASEGT.

This clone has only a few counts. The chain has TRBV7-9 and TRBJ1-5; D unclear. The germline V and J ends were trimmed by 5 bases and 1 base, with 6 bases remaining between them. Germline V gives CDR1 SEHNR, CDR2 FQNEAQ (reference sequence). This CDR3 has 13 residues. The CDR3: CASSIESNQPQHF. The CDR3 DNA is TGTGCCAGCAGCATCGAGAGCAATCAGCCCCAGCATTTT.

This sequence joins TRBV6-5 and TRBJ1-1, with a weak D call TRBD1 (5 bases). The CDR3 spans 15 residues. The ends were cut back, 6 bases at V and 3 bases at J, with 17 bases in the middle. Germline V gene data show CDR1 as MNHEY and CDR2 as SVGAGI. The CDR3, as DNA: TGTGCCAGCAGCCCCGAGTTGTCAGGGCACACTGAAGCTTTCTTT. Protein: CASSPELSGHTEAFF.

The chain links TRBV7-2 to TRBJ2-1; 11 bases match TRBD2. Unmatched junction bases numbered 10, after V lost 4 bases and J lost 8 bases. The CDR3 contains 16 residues. Germline CDR1 and CDR2: SGHTA and FQGNSA. CDR3: CASSSGGSGRVDEQFF. In DNA form, the CDR3 reads TGTGCCAGCAGCTCCGGTGGTAGCGGGAGGGTCGATGAGCAGTTCTTC.